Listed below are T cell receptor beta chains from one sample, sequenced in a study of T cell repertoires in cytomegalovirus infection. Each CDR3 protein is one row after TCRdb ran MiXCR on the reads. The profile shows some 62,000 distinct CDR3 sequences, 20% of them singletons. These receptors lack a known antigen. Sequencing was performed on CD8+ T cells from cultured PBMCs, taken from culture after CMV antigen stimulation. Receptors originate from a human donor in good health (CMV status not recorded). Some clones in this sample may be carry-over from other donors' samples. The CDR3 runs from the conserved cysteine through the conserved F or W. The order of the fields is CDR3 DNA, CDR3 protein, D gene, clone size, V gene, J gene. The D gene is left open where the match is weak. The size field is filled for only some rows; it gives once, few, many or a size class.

cdr3_nt: TGTGCCAGCAGCCCGGACAGGGCTATTGAAAAACTGTTTTTT
cdr3_aa: CASSPDRAIEKLFF
d_call: TRBD1
clone_size: .
v_call: TRBV7-2
j_call: TRBJ1-4

cdr3_nt: TGTGCCAGCAGCTTAAGAAGGGGGGGGTTTGAAGCTTTCTTT
cdr3_aa: CASSLRRGGFEAFF
d_call: .
clone_size: .
v_call: TRBV7-2
j_call: TRBJ1-1

cdr3_nt: TGTGCCAGCAGTTACTCTGGTTCACCCCTCCACTTT
cdr3_aa: CASSYSGSPLHF
d_call: .
clone_size: .
v_call: TRBV6-6
j_call: TRBJ1-6

cdr3_nt: TGTGCCAGCAGCTTAAGGGGGGGGCTCATGATTGGCTACACCTTC
cdr3_aa: CASSLRGGLMIGYTF
d_call: .
clone_size: few
v_call: TRBV7-3
j_call: TRBJ1-2

cdr3_nt: TGTGCCAGCAGCGTCGAAGGAGGCGCCGGGGAGCTGTTTTTT
cdr3_aa: CASSVEGGAGELFF
d_call: .
clone_size: few
v_call: TRBV9
j_call: TRBJ2-2

cdr3_nt: TGTGCCAGCAGCCCCAACACAGGGGGGATCATACACAATGAGCAGTTCTTC
cdr3_aa: CASSPNTGGIIHNEQFF
d_call: TRBD1
clone_size: few
v_call: TRBV9
j_call: TRBJ2-1

cdr3_nt: TGTGCCAGCACCGGGAGCTGGACAGGGAGCAATCAGCCCCAGCATTTT
cdr3_aa: CASTGSWTGSNQPQHF
d_call: TRBD1
clone_size: .
v_call: TRBV27
j_call: TRBJ1-5

cdr3_nt: TGTGCCAGCAGCTTGGGCAGGGAAAATCAGCCCCAGCATTTT
cdr3_aa: CASSLGRENQPQHF
d_call: .
clone_size: .
v_call: TRBV7-8
j_call: TRBJ1-5

cdr3_nt: TGTGCCAGCAGCTTAGATTGGACTAGAGAGACCCAGTACTTC
cdr3_aa: CASSLDWTRETQYF
d_call: TRBD2
clone_size: few
v_call: TRBV7-8
j_call: TRBJ2-5

cdr3_nt: TGTGCCAGCAGCTTAGGTGGTGGAGGCCCCCCAGATACGCAGTATTTT
cdr3_aa: CASSLGGGGPPDTQYF
d_call: .
clone_size: few
v_call: TRBV7-8
j_call: TRBJ2-3

cdr3_nt: TGCAGTGCTACGGATGGTTTGGATGAGCAGTTCTTC
cdr3_aa: CSATDGLDEQFF
d_call: .
clone_size: .
v_call: TRBV20-1
j_call: TRBJ2-1

cdr3_nt: TGTGCCAGCAGCTTAGGGTCCCTCGAGTATGGCTACACCTTC
cdr3_aa: CASSLGSLEYGYTF
d_call: .
clone_size: .
v_call: TRBV7-2
j_call: TRBJ1-2

cdr3_nt: TGTGCCAGCAGTTACTCGAGTATCTTGGACAGCCGCTCCTACAATGAGCAGTTCTTC
cdr3_aa: CASSYSSILDSRSYNEQFF
d_call: .
clone_size: few
v_call: TRBV6-5
j_call: TRBJ2-1

cdr3_nt: TGTGCCAGCAGTACCCGGACAGGGCTTGGGTATGGCTACACCTTC
cdr3_aa: CASSTRTGLGYGYTF
d_call: TRBD1
clone_size: once
v_call: TRBV27
j_call: TRBJ1-2

cdr3_nt: TGTGCCAGCATCCAGGGGGCCCCTGGAAACACCATATATTTT
cdr3_aa: CASIQGAPGNTIYF
d_call: TRBD1
clone_size: .
v_call: TRBV7-9
j_call: TRBJ1-3

cdr3_nt: TGTGCCACCCGAGGGGGGGGCAAGGAGCTGTTTTTT
cdr3_aa: CATRGGGKELFF
d_call: .
clone_size: .
v_call: TRBV12-3/TRBV12-4
j_call: TRBJ2-2

cdr3_nt: TGTGCCAGTAGGGAAGTGCAGGAGTCCTACGAGCAGTACTTC
cdr3_aa: CASREVQESYEQYF
d_call: .
clone_size: few
v_call: TRBV10-3
j_call: TRBJ2-7

cdr3_nt: TGCGCCAGCAGCCAATTGACAGGGAAGTACGAGCAGTACTTC
cdr3_aa: CASSQLTGKYEQYF
d_call: TRBD1
clone_size: few
v_call: TRBV4-3
j_call: TRBJ2-7

cdr3_nt: TGTGCCAGCAGCTTAGGAGGGACAGGGAACAATCAGCCCCAGCATTTT
cdr3_aa: CASSLGGTGNNQPQHF
d_call: TRBD1
clone_size: few
v_call: TRBV7-8
j_call: TRBJ1-5

cdr3_nt: TGTGCCAGCAGCAAAACGAGGACTAGCACGGGTTTAGACAATGAGCAGTTCTTC
cdr3_aa: CASSKTRTSTGLDNEQFF
d_call: TRBD2
clone_size: few
v_call: TRBV7-8
j_call: TRBJ2-1

cdr3_nt: TGTGCCAGCAGCTTGTACTCCTTCACTATGAACACTGAAGCTTTCTTT
cdr3_aa: CASSLYSFTMNTEAFF
d_call: .
clone_size: .
v_call: TRBV28
j_call: TRBJ1-1

cdr3_nt: TGTGCCAGCAGTCAATACGGACTCGGGACAGCGAACACTGAAGCTTTCTTT
cdr3_aa: CASSQYGLGTANTEAFF
d_call: TRBD1
clone_size: many
v_call: TRBV6-2/TRBV6-3
j_call: TRBJ1-1

cdr3_nt: TGTGCCAGCAGGGGGACAGGGGGTTACTACAATGAGCAGTTCTTC
cdr3_aa: CASRGTGGYYNEQFF
d_call: TRBD1
clone_size: .
v_call: TRBV7-9
j_call: TRBJ2-1

cdr3_nt: TGTGCCAGCAGCTTAGGAAGGGTCTACGAGCAGTACTTC
cdr3_aa: CASSLGRVYEQYF
d_call: .
clone_size: .
v_call: TRBV7-2
j_call: TRBJ2-7

cdr3_nt: TGTGCCAGCTCAATCGGACAGTCGGGCACTGAAGCTTTCTTT
cdr3_aa: CASSIGQSGTEAFF
d_call: .
clone_size: .
v_call: TRBV18
j_call: TRBJ1-1

cdr3_nt: TGTGCCAGCAGCGTCGGGACAGGTCCCTTCCAAGAGACCCAGTACTTC
cdr3_aa: CASSVGTGPFQETQYF
d_call: TRBD1
clone_size: .
v_call: TRBV7-2
j_call: TRBJ2-5

cdr3_nt: TGTGCCACCAGTGTTGTTGAGGTAGCAATAAATGAGCAGTTCTTC
cdr3_aa: CATSVVEVAINEQFF
d_call: .
clone_size: .
v_call: TRBV24-1
j_call: TRBJ2-1

cdr3_nt: TGTGCCAGCAGTGAAAGACGAGGGATCATGAACACTGAAGCTTTCTTT
cdr3_aa: CASSERRGIMNTEAFF
d_call: .
clone_size: .
v_call: TRBV2
j_call: TRBJ1-1

cdr3_nt: TGTGCCAGCAGCCCTTCGGCTAGCGGGGGTGTCAATGAGCAGTTCTTC
cdr3_aa: CASSPSASGGVNEQFF
d_call: TRBD2
clone_size: .
v_call: TRBV28
j_call: TRBJ2-1

cdr3_nt: TGTGCCAGCAGCCTCGGACTAGACCTCGATACGCAGTATTTT
cdr3_aa: CASSLGLDLDTQYF
d_call: TRBD2
clone_size: medium-sized
v_call: TRBV7-6
j_call: TRBJ2-3

cdr3_nt: TGTGCCGTTCTAGCGGGGGGCCCCCCCGGGGAGCTGTTTTTT
cdr3_aa: CAVLAGGPPGELFF
d_call: TRBD2
clone_size: few
v_call: TRBV10-3
j_call: TRBJ2-2

cdr3_nt: TGTGCCAGCAGGGGGGGGGACAGCTACGAGCAGTACTTC
cdr3_aa: CASRGGDSYEQYF
d_call: .
clone_size: .
v_call: TRBV7-9
j_call: TRBJ2-7

cdr3_nt: TGTGCCAGCAGCCCTGATCTTGGCGGGGGGGAAGAGACCCAGTACTTC
cdr3_aa: CASSPDLGGGEETQYF
d_call: TRBD2
clone_size: .
v_call: TRBV7-2
j_call: TRBJ2-5

cdr3_nt: TGTGCCAGCAGCGCGACAGGGGATCCACATCAGCCCCAGCATTTT
cdr3_aa: CASSATGDPHQPQHF
d_call: TRBD1
clone_size: few
v_call: TRBV7-8
j_call: TRBJ1-5

cdr3_nt: TGTGCCAGCCGAGAGCCAACAACTAATGAAAAACTGTTTTTT
cdr3_aa: CASREPTTNEKLFF
d_call: .
clone_size: .
v_call: TRBV7-9
j_call: TRBJ1-4

cdr3_nt: TGTGCCAGCAGCCCCGGGTGGAGCAATCAGCCCCAGCATTTT
cdr3_aa: CASSPGWSNQPQHF
d_call: .
clone_size: .
v_call: TRBV7-9
j_call: TRBJ1-5

cdr3_nt: TGTGCCAGTAGTTGGTCCTTGAACACTGAAGCTTTCTTT
cdr3_aa: CASSWSLNTEAFF
d_call: .
clone_size: few
v_call: TRBV19
j_call: TRBJ1-1

cdr3_nt: TGCGCCAGCAGCTATAGTTCAGGGACGGCGAACACTGAAGCTTTCTTT
cdr3_aa: CASSYSSGTANTEAFF
d_call: .
clone_size: few
v_call: TRBV4-3
j_call: TRBJ1-1

cdr3_nt: TGTGCCAGCAGTTACGACTTGGGGGTTGAGACCCAGTACTTC
cdr3_aa: CASSYDLGVETQYF
d_call: .
clone_size: few
v_call: TRBV6-2/TRBV6-3
j_call: TRBJ2-5

cdr3_nt: TGTGCCAGCAGTGGATGGGCTTTAGCGACATTCAGAGATACGCAGTATTTT
cdr3_aa: CASSGWALATFRDTQYF
d_call: .
clone_size: few
v_call: TRBV6-1
j_call: TRBJ2-3

cdr3_nt: TGCAGTGCTAGTCACGGACAGGGTATCGATTATGGCTACACCTTC
cdr3_aa: CSASHGQGIDYGYTF
d_call: TRBD1
clone_size: .
v_call: TRBV20-1
j_call: TRBJ1-2

cdr3_nt: TGTGCCAGCAGCTTATATGGACAGGGGGTAACCGGGGAGCTGTTTTTT
cdr3_aa: CASSLYGQGVTGELFF
d_call: TRBD1
clone_size: few
v_call: TRBV7-8
j_call: TRBJ2-2

cdr3_nt: TGTGCCAGCAGTCCTGGGGGTTTAGGGCCTGAAGCTTTCTTT
cdr3_aa: CASSPGGLGPEAFF
d_call: .
clone_size: .
v_call: TRBV12-3/TRBV12-4
j_call: TRBJ1-1

cdr3_nt: TGTGCCAGCAGCCAAGATACGGGGCGTGTGCGGGAGCTGAACACTGAAGCTTTCTTT
cdr3_aa: CASSQDTGRVRELNTEAFF
d_call: .
clone_size: few
v_call: TRBV3-1
j_call: TRBJ1-1

cdr3_nt: TGTGCCAGTAGTTCCGGACAGGGCTACTATGGCTACACCTTC
cdr3_aa: CASSSGQGYYGYTF
d_call: TRBD1
clone_size: .
v_call: TRBV19
j_call: TRBJ1-2

cdr3_nt: TGCAGTGCTGGTCCGGGACAGGGATGGGCAGGGACTGAAGCTTTCTTT
cdr3_aa: CSAGPGQGWAGTEAFF
d_call: TRBD1
clone_size: .
v_call: TRBV20-1
j_call: TRBJ1-1

cdr3_nt: TGTGCCAGCAGCTCCCCGGCGGTGACTACCTACGAGCAGTACTTC
cdr3_aa: CASSSPAVTTYEQYF
d_call: .
clone_size: .
v_call: TRBV7-9
j_call: TRBJ2-7

cdr3_nt: TGTGCCAGCACCCTCGCCCCGGGACTTAACAATGAGCAGTTCTTC
cdr3_aa: CASTLAPGLNNEQFF
d_call: .
clone_size: .
v_call: TRBV6-1
j_call: TRBJ2-1

cdr3_nt: TGCGCCAGCAGCCAAGACCTTTATCATGCAACTAATGAAAAACTGTTTTTT
cdr3_aa: CASSQDLYHATNEKLFF
d_call: .
clone_size: many
v_call: TRBV4-3
j_call: TRBJ1-4

cdr3_nt: TGTGCCATCAGACCCGGACAGGGAACTAATGAAAAACTGTTTTTT
cdr3_aa: CAIRPGQGTNEKLFF
d_call: TRBD1
clone_size: .
v_call: TRBV10-3
j_call: TRBJ1-4